This T cell receptor beta chain was recovered during a study of Ad26.COV2.S vaccination and SARS-CoV-2 variants. The sample's treatment: around 19 received Ad26.COV2.S at low or high dose, single or two shots; about 5 received placebo; per-sample allocation not given. Collection of samples fell on day 63 after the first vaccine or placebo injection. TCRdb's copy holds only in-frame clones and misses some; the assay was immunoSEQ multiplex PCR. This sample has about 370,000 clones, with 70% to 90% found just once. Germline V CDR1 and CDR2: LNHNV, YYDKDF (reference sequence). V shed 5 bases and J shed 4 bases, with 21 bases lying between them. The CDR3 loop spans 17 amino acids.

The chain recombines TRBV15 with TRBJ2-1, with D tentatively TRBD1 or TRBD2 (7 bases each). The receptor was isolated from a person aged 18-60 years who received the Ad26.COV2.S COVID-19 vaccine or a placebo. The source was peripheral blood, collected in a trial of Ad26.COV2.S vaccine versus placebo. CDR3 in amino acids: CATSEGAGAIAYNEQFF. CDR3 nucleotide sequence: TGTGCCACCAGCGAGGGGGCGGGAGCGATCGCTTACAATGAGCAGTTCTTC.